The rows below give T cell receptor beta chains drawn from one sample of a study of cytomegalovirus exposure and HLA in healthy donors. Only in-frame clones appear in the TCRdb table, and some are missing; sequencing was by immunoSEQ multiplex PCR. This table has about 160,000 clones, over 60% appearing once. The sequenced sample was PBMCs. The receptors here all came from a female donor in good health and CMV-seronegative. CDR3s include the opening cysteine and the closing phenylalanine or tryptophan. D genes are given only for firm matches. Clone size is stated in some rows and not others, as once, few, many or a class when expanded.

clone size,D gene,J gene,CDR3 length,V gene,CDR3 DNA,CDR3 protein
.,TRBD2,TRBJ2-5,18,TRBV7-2,TGTGCCAGCAGCTTAGCCCTGCTGTCGGGAGGAGTTGAAGAGACCCAGTACTTC,CASSLALLSGGVEETQYF
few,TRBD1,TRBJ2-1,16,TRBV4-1,TGCGCCAGCAGCCTAGCCTTACTGGGACAGTCGAATGAGCAGTTCTTC,CASSLALLGQSNEQFF
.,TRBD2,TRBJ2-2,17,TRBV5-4,TGTGCCAGCAGCCCGGGACTAGCGGGAGGGCACACCGGGGAGCTGTTTTTT,CASSPGLAGGHTGELFF
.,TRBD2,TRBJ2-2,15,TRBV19,TGTGCCAGTAGCGGACTAGCGGGGAACACCGGGGAGCTGTTTTTT,CASSGLAGNTGELFF
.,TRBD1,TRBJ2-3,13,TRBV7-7,TGTGCTGTAGGGGGACAGCTGACAGATACGCAGTATTTT,CAVGGQLTDTQYF
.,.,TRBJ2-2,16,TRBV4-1,TGCGCCAGCAGCCTCCGACTGGGGCGGGATACCGGGGAGCTGTTTTTT,CASSLRLGRDTGELFF
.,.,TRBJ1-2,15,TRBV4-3,TGCGCCAGCAGCCAGCGCGATGTTTCTAACTATGGCTACACCTTC,CASSQRDVSNYGYTF
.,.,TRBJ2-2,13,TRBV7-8,TGTGCCAGCAAACCCTCAGGTCGAGGGGAGCTGTTTTTT,CASKPSGRGELFF
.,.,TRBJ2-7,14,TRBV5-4,TGTGCCAGCAGCCCGGACAGCTGGTCCTACGAGCAGTACTTC,CASSPDSWSYEQYF
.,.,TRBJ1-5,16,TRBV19,TGTGCCAGTAGTATAAGTTCGGGGTCGGGCAATCAGCCCCAGCATTTT,CASSISSGSGNQPQHF
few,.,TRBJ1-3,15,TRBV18,TGTGCCAGCTCACCAGGGGCCGCCTCTGGAAACACCATATATTTT,CASSPGAASGNTIYF
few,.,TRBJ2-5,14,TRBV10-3,TGTGCCATCAGAAAGGACACGTACCAAGAGACCCAGTACTTC,CAIRKDTYQETQYF
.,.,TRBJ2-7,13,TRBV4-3,TGCGCCAGCAGCCTGGACAGTCACTACGAGCAGTACTTC,CASSLDSHYEQYF
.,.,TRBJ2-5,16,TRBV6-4,TGTGCCAGCAGTTACTATGAGGCAGGGTCGCAAGAGACCCAGTACTTC,CASSYYEAGSQETQYF
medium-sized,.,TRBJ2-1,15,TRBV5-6,TGTGCCAGCAGCCCAGGACCGGGGGTAGGCGTGGAGCAGTTCTTC,CASSPGPGVGVEQFF
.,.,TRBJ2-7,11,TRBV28,TGTGCCAGCAGTTTGCAGTACGAGCAGTACTTC,CASSLQYEQYF
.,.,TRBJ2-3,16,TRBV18,TGTGCCAGCTCACCACCCACAGGGTTCAGCACAGATACGCAGTATTTT,CASSPPTGFSTDTQYF
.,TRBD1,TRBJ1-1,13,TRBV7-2,TGTGCCAGCAGCCGGACAGGGAACACTGAAGCTTTCTTT,CASSRTGNTEAFF
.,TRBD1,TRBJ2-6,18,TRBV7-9,TGTGCCAGCAGCTCATTCGGACAGGCACACTCTGGGGCCAACGTCCTGACTTTC,CASSSFGQAHSGANVLTF
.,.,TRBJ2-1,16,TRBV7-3,TGTGCCAGCAGCTTATTCCCGTTGAGCTCCTACAATGAGCAGTTCTTC,CASSLFPLSSYNEQFF
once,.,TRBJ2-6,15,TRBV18,TGTGCCAGCTCACCAGGGGCGTCTGGGGCCAACGTCCTGACTTTC,CASSPGASGANVLTF
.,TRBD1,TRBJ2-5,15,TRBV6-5,TGTGCCAGCAGTTACCAAAACAGGGGGCCAGAGACCCAGTACTTC,CASSYQNRGPETQYF
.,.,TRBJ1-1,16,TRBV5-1,TGCGCCAGCAGCTTTGACCCGGGACAAAAGAACACTGAAGCTTTCTTT,CASSFDPGQKNTEAFF
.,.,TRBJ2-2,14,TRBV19,TGTGCCAGTAGTATAGGTCGAGGTGCCGGGGAGCTGTTTTTT,CASSIGRGAGELFF
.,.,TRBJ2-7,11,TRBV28,TGTGCCAGCAGTTACCACGGGTGGCAGTACTTC,CASSYHGWQYF
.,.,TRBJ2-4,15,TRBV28,TGTGCCAGCAGTGGGGCGGGGGCAACCAAAAACATTCAGTACTTC,CASSGAGATKNIQYF
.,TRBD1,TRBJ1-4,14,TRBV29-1,TGCAGCGTTAACACGGGACAGAATAATGAAAAACTGTTTTTT,CSVNTGQNNEKLFF
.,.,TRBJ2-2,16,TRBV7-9,TGTGCCAGCAGCCAGGCGTCAGGGAAGAACACCGGGGAGCTGTTTTTT,CASSQASGKNTGELFF
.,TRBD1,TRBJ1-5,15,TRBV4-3,TGCGCCAGCAGCTCTGGGACAGGTAGCAATCAGCCCCAGCATTTT,CASSSGTGSNQPQHF
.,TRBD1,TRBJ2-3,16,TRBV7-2,TGTGCCAGCAGGCGGGACAGGGCCGTTGGCACAGATACGCAGTATTTT,CASRRDRAVGTDTQYF
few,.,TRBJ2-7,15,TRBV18,TGTGCCAGCTCACCACCCTCAGCCTATGGGAGGGAGCAGTACTTC,CASSPPSAYGREQYF
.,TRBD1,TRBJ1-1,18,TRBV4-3,TGCGCCAGCAGACCCACGTTAGGACAGGGTCACTTGAACACTGAAGCTTTCTTT,CASRPTLGQGHLNTEAFF
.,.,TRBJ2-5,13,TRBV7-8,TGTGCCAGCAGCTTAGATTTAGCCCTTCACCAGTACTTC,CASSLDLALHQYF
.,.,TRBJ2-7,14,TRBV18,TGTGCCAGCTCACCATCGGAGGAATCAGGCGAGCAGTACTTC,CASSPSEESGEQYF
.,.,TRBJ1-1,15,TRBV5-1,TGCGCCAGCAGCTCCGCAAGCCAGCGAAACACTGAAGCTTTCTTT,CASSSASQRNTEAFF
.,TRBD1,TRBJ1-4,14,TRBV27,TGTGCCAGCAGTTTCGGGACAGGGGTAGAAAAACTGTTTTTT,CASSFGTGVEKLFF
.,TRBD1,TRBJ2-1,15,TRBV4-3,TGCGCCAGCAGCCAGCCGGGGCACAGGGGCAATGAGCAGTTCTTC,CASSQPGHRGNEQFF
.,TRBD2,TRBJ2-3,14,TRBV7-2,TGTGCCAGCAGCTCACTAGCGGGGCGCGATACGCAGTATTTT,CASSSLAGRDTQYF
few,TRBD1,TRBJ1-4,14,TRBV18,TGTGCCAGCTCACCAGGACAGGTTACGGAAAAACTGTTTTTT,CASSPGQVTEKLFF
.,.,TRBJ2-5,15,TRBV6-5,TGTGCCAGCAGCCTGGGGGCGGCCCCCCAAGAGACCCAGTACTTC,CASSLGAAPQETQYF
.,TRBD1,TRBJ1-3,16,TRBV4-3,TGCGCCAGCAGCCAGGACAGGGCCAGCTCTGGAAACACCATATATTTT,CASSQDRASSGNTIYF
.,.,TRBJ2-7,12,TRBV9,TGTGCCAGCAGCCAGAACTCCTACGAGCAGTACTTC,CASSQNSYEQYF
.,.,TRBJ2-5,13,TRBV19,TGTGCCAGTAGTATAACCGGGGTAGAGACCCAGTACTTC,CASSITGVETQYF
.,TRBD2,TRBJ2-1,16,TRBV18,TGTGCCAGCTCACCATCCCAGCGGGAGAGTGGCAATGAGCAGTTCTTC,CASSPSQRESGNEQFF
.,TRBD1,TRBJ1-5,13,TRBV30,TGTGCCTGGAGTGCGGACAGGGCTCAGCCCCAGCATTTT,CAWSADRAQPQHF
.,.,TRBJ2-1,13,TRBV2,TGTGCCAGCAGTGTGGTCGGCTACAATGAGCAGTTCTTC,CASSVVGYNEQFF
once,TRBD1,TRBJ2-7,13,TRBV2,TGTGCCAGCCATACAGGGGGCGGCTACGAGCAGTACTTC,CASHTGGGYEQYF
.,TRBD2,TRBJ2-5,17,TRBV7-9,TGTGCCAGCAGCTTAGGGAATAGCGGGGGTTTAGGAGAGACCCAGTACTTC,CASSLGNSGGLGETQYF
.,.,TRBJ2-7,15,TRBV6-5,TGTGCCAGCAGTGCCTACAGTGGGAGCTCCTACGAGCAGTACTTC,CASSAYSGSSYEQYF